Included here is one T cell receptor (beta chain) sequence, with context. A few counts support this clone. The antigen it binds to is not known. Base qualities are not provided; no much larger clone lies one nucleotide away. Trimming at the junction amounts to 1 base on V and 2 bases on J, and the germline ends lie 6 bases apart. Including cysteine and phenylalanine, the CDR3 has 13 amino acids. The kept DNA is CDR3 alone, 39 bases in frame from the first base. From the germline V gene, CDR1 is SGDLS and CDR2 is YYNGEE. The record originates from a study of shared clonotypes between healthy human individuals (dated by TCRdb to about 2020). About the investigation overall: Two women and a few men aged 18 to 49 years were included in the cohort. For each donor, CD4 naive and CD4 memory were each given three plates, CD8 naive was given two plates, and CD8 memory was given one plate. Leukapheresis yielded between about 0.85 and 10 billion PBMCs per donor. To estimate repertoire size and how much clonotype sharing occurs between individuals, the study deeply sequenced the blood TCR repertoires of about five healthy adults. Libraries were prepared and TCR repertoires were sequenced by different laboratories using diverse techniques, in order to increase sequencing depth and limit assay-specific biases.

Using the deep immunoSEQ assay, TCR CDR3 regions were amplified from genomic DNA by multiplex PCR. Extracted genomic DNA from each cell subset was distributed evenly across all wells of several immunoSEQ 96-well plates, and each plate was treated as a replicate. For sorted subsets, each replicate PCR was loaded with about 200 ng genomic DNA, equivalent to some 27,000 T cell genomes. Purified libraries were measured with a Qubit 3.0 fluorometer, size-checked on a Bioanalyzer 2100, and measured again with the KAPA Library Quantification kit. Each immunoSEQ 96-well plate was sequenced on its own single-read 150-cycle Illumina NextSeq 550 flow cell. For the original study's pipeline: Because the immunoSEQ output included only junctional sequences and no quality scores, the filtering could not be the same as the filtering used for full-length reads. Sequences were annotated with PyIR, a Python wrapper for IgBLAST v1.9, using IMGT germline references to assign V/J genes and CDR3. Reads were filtered out if the reads had weak V/J assignments (E-value above 1e-6), no CDR3, stop codons, out-of-frame junctions, or ambiguous translated residues. V3J clonotypes were defined as sequences sharing the same inferred V gene, J gene, and CDR3 amino acid sequence. To compute the percentage overlap between repertoires, the number of shared unique clonotypes was divided by the size of the smaller repertoire. Repertoire richness was assessed with RTK rarefaction, the Chao1 estimator, and Recon v2.1 estimates of unobserved clonotypes. Generation probabilities for all TCRbeta clonotypes obtained by the gDNA method from a handful of donors were computed using OLGA. TCRdb's version of the immuneACCESS table is confined to in-frame rearrangements and falls short of the full clone set. An unresolved V gene accounts for under half of the shortfall where checked; the remainder is of unknown origin. V, J and clone size derive from that table, while D and trimming were established from the DNA sequence. In this sample the table shows more than 2 million clones, about 95% of which occur a single time. About 1.1% of the sample rests with the top ten.

Broad study findings and their caveats: Based on pairwise subsampling, the degree of clonotype sharing among donors was expected to be affected by sequencing depth. Approximately 5% of naive CD4, 3.5% of naive CD8, approximately 2% of memory CD4, and about 0.4% of memory CD8 clonotypes were shared across several donors. Even with the large sequencing depth, rarefaction of the sorted-subset datasets indicated that sequencing was incomplete. Because the study included only a small number of donors, the genetic and exposure-history diversity represented was limited. Compared with non-shared clonotypes, the clonotypes found in all four sorted-subset donors had higher generation probabilities. Naive subsets generally had larger estimated clonotype richness than memory subsets. Sampling was restricted to blood, and TCR repertoires in tissue are likely to differ from TCR repertoires in blood.

For the CD8 naive samples, CD45RO-negative cells were positively selected for CCR7, yielding a CD45RA+CCR7+ population from which TemRA cells were excluded. Healthy HIV-negative adults with no recently reported acute infections or vaccinations were included as donors. Only Caucasian adults living in Nashville, Tennessee, USA were represented among the donors. Blood was collected by leukapheresis, and PBMCs were isolated by Ficoll-Histopaque density gradient centrifugation and then cryopreserved in liquid nitrogen vapor phase. Analytical flow cytometry was used to check the purity and quantity of every magnetically sorted T cell population. From each sorted fraction, genomic DNA was isolated and quantified by UV absorbance on a Nanodrop 2000c.

The chain employs TRBV9 and TRBJ1-2; the D gene cannot be named for sure. Sequencing was carried out using naive CD8+ T cells sorted from blood. Read against the paper, the sample's cell subset or site label means: CD45RA+CCR7+. The receptor's source is a man aged 18 to 35 in good health. The CDR3 protein: CASSVSANYGYTF. The nucleotide sequence reads as follows: TGTGCCAGCAGCGTATCAGCCAACTATGGCTACACCTTC.